This T cell receptor beta chain derives from a study of PD-1 blockade in classical Hodgkin lymphoma. Findings and caveats of the study: While CD8+ TCR diversity did not rise significantly by C4D1, CD4+ TCR diversity did.

Relapse was seen in all patients after autologous stem cell transplantation, and brentuximab vedotin exposure was variable. The V gene end was trimmed by 5 bases and the J gene end by 4 bases; junction bases not matched to a gene: 5. Looked up from germline, CDR1 is LNHDA and CDR2 is SQIVND (reference sequence). The CDR3 has 13 amino acids. Notes on this clone: Its antigen is as yet unknown.

Method: immunoSEQ multiplex PCR; TCRdb's copy keeps in-frame clones and lacks some. The repertoire consists of 25,000 to 35,000 clones, with 60% to 85% occurring once and the leading ten covering more than 2.5%. The clonotype was recovered from a human donor with classical Hodgkin lymphoma. J is TRBJ2-7 and V is TRBV19; TRBD1 aligns across 7 bases. Sequences were derived from peripheral blood mononuclear cells (PBMCs), sampled before the second cycle of nivolumab. This CDR3 is CASSGTAWYEQYF. The CDR3 DNA reads as TGTGCCAGTAGTGGGACAGCCTGGTACGAGCAGTACTTC.